Below are 25 T cell receptor beta chains sequenced from a single sample in a study of beta chain features in type 1 diabetes. Investigators reverse transcribed all isolated RNA, so they sequenced expressed TCRB transcripts. Some clones are missing from TCRdb's copy, which holds only in-frame ones; the method was immunoSEQ multiplex PCR. The repertoire includes about 360,000 clones, about 12% of them detected once, and 0.017% sits in the top ten. The sample taken for sequencing was naive CD4+ T cells from blood. The receptor set was obtained from a young man in good health.

This clone showed up just once. The chain is built from TRBV28 and TRBJ2-1, with 13 nucleotides matching TRBD2. This CDR3 has 18 amino acids. Germline V gives CDR1 MDHEN, CDR2 SYDVKM. The V gene end was trimmed by 4 bases and the J gene end by 9 bases; junction bases not matched to a gene: 15. The CDR3 protein is CASSSDDGLAGVRSEQFF. The CDR3 DNA reads as TGTGCCAGCAGTTCCGATGACGGACTAGCGGGAGTAAGATCTGAGCAGTTCTTC.

This clone was observed a handful of times. The rearrangement joins TRBV11-2 to TRBJ2-7; 7 bases match TRBD2. Germline V gene sequence: CDR1 SGHAT, CDR2 FQNNGV. The CDR3 has 15 amino acids. The J segment lost 0 bases and the V segment lost 1 base, leaving 3 bases of the junction unmatched. CDR3 loop: CASSLVGGGSYEQYF. The CDR3 region has the DNA TGTGCCAGCAGCTTAGTTGGCGGGGGCTCCTACGAGCAGTACTTC.

CDR3 DNA: TGCAGCGCCGGCGGTGGATACTACGAGCAGTACTTC. Protein product: CSAGGGYYEQYF. This sequence joins TRBV29-1 and TRBJ2-7; unclear D gene. The germline V gene encodes CDR1 SQVTM and CDR2 ANQGSEA. The length of the CDR3 is 12 residues. V shed 7 bases and J shed 3 bases, with 13 bases lying between them.

The V and J genes are TRBV5-1 and TRBJ2-7, with TRBD1 as a possible D gene (5 bases). CDR1 and CDR2 from the germline V gene are SGHRS and YFSETQ. Trimming stripped 0 bases from V and 6 bases from J, with 16 bases between. The CDR3 is 15 amino acids. CDR3 in amino acids: CASSLGRQGLSEQYF. In DNA, the CDR3 is TGCGCCAGCAGCTTGGGTCGTCAGGGCCTGAGCGAGCAGTACTTC.

The gene calls are TRBV19 and TRBJ2-7; 11 bases agree with TRBD2. CDR3 length equals 15 residues. Germline CDR1 LNHDA, CDR2 SQIVND (reference sequence). Trimming removed 3 bases from V and 3 bases from J; junction bases left unmatched: 4. DNA for the CDR3: TGTGCCAGTAGTATCCGGACTAGCGGGTACTACGAGCAGTACTTC. Translating gives CASSIRTSGYYEQYF. Full variable domain (rest looked up from reference TRBV19 and TRBJ2-7): DGGITQSPKYLFRKEGQNVTLSCEQNLNHDAMYWYRQDPGQGLRLIYYSQIVNDFQKGDIAEGYSVSREKKESFPLTVTSAQKNPTAFYLCASSIRTSGYYEQYFGPGTRLTVT.

The CDR3 loop reads CASSIRLAGSFSNEQFF. The CDR3 coding sequence is TGTGCCAGTAGTATTCGGCTAGCGGGGAGTTTTAGCAATGAGCAGTTCTTC. This chain links TRBV19 with TRBJ2-1; TRBD2 aligns across 9 bases. From germline, CDR1 is LNHDA and CDR2 SQIVND (reference sequence). The V gene end was trimmed by 3 bases and the J gene end by 6 bases; junction bases not matched to a gene: 12. The length of the CDR3 is 17 residues. Supplemented by reference TRBV19 and TRBJ2-1, the full variable domain reads DGGITQSPKYLFRKEGQNVTLSCEQNLNHDAMYWYRQDPGQGLRLIYYSQIVNDFQKGDIAEGYSVSREKKESFPLTVTSAQKNPTAFYLCASSIRLAGSFSNEQFFGPGTRLTVL.

The rearrangement links TRBV11-2 to TRBJ2-7, with D possibly TRBD1 on 7 matching bases. Germline V lookup: CDR1 SGHAT, CDR2 FQNNGV. CDR3 length equals 14 residues. Trimming cost V 4 bases and J 0 bases, with 10 bases left between them. This CDR3 reads CASSSQGGSYEQYF. The CDR3 bases are TGTGCCAGCAGCTCCCAGGGGGGCTCCTACGAGCAGTACTTC.

The gene calls are TRBV10-3 and TRBJ2-3; 10 bases are shared with TRBD2. With 10 bases clipped from V and 1 base from J, the junction kept 8 bases outside the gene matches. The germline V gene encodes CDR1 ENHRY and CDR2 SYGVKD. The CDR3 totals 15 residues. The CDR3 protein is CATTSSGGGTDTQYF. CDR3 coding DNA: TGTGCCACCACCTCTAGCGGGGGCGGCACAGATACGCAGTATTTT.

The chain couples TRBV10-3 to TRBJ2-7; TRBD2 matches at 8 bases. Germline V gene sequence: CDR1 ENHRY, CDR2 SYGVKD. The length of the CDR3 is 15 residues. The V segment lost 5 bases and the J segment 3 bases; nucleotides outside the gene matches: 9. The CDR3 loop is CAISSGLSGGYEQYF. CDR3 sequence (DNA): TGTGCCATCAGTTCCGGACTAAGCGGGGGCTACGAGCAGTACTTC.

This sequence joins TRBV27 and TRBJ2-4, with 15 bases matching TRBD2. Germline lookup yields CDR1 MNHEY and CDR2 SMNVEV (reference sequence). There are 21 residues in the CDR3. The junction had 15 bases not matched to a gene; V was cut back by 5 bases and J by 1 base. The CDR3 nucleotides are TGTGCCAGCAGTAAACTCACTCCGGGACTAGCGGGAGGAAGGGCCAAAAACATTCAGTACTTC. The encoded protein is CASSKLTPGLAGGRAKNIQYF.

This clone was seen only a few times. The chain recombines TRBV6-5 with TRBJ2-7, with TRBD1 matching 9 bases. The CDR3 is 14 amino acids. With V trimmed by 4 bases and J by 4 bases, 5 bases remained unmatched. Germline CDR1 reads MNHEY; CDR2 reads SVGAGI. The CDR3 DNA is TGTGCCAGCAGTTCCGGACAGGGGAGGTACGAGCAGTACTTC. Protein sequence: CASSSGQGRYEQYF.

This clone was recorded a few times. CDR3 nucleotides: TGCGCCAGCAGCTTGGATGGTCAAATACGGGAAAAACTGTTTTTT. The encoded protein is CASSLDGQIREKLFF. The J gene is TRBJ1-4, the V gene TRBV5-1; unclear D gene. This CDR3 has 15 amino acids. The V and J ends lost 0 bases and 8 bases respectively, with 14 bases between them. Germline lookup yields CDR1 SGHRS and CDR2 YFSETQ.

This clone has a handful of counts. V usage is TRBV5-4 and J usage is TRBJ2-2; 11 bases match TRBD2. Germline CDR1 SGHNT, CDR2 YYREEE (reference sequence). The CDR3 totals 16 residues. The trim removed 4 bases at V and 0 bases at J, leaving 2 bases unmatched. The CDR3 sequence is CASSPGLAANTGELFF. In DNA, the CDR3 is TGTGCCAGCAGCCCGGGACTAGCGGCGAACACCGGGGAGCTGTTTTTT.

This sequence joins TRBV28 and TRBJ2-7; TRBD1 matches 7 bases. Germline V gene data show CDR1 as MDHEN and CDR2 as SYDVKM. The junction had 24 bases not matched to a gene; V was cut back by 5 bases and J by 8 bases. This CDR3 spans 18 amino acids. Written as DNA, the CDR3 is TGTGCCAGCAGTCCTATCGCGATCTCGACAGGGAAAGGTTATAAGCAGTACTTC. Its protein product is CASSPIAISTGKGYKQYF.

This clone has more than one count but fewer than ten. The genes are TRBV9 and TRBJ2-3, with 11 bases aligning to TRBD2. V gave up 4 bases and J gave up 6 bases; unmatched junction bases: 13. Germline V CDR1 and CDR2: SGDLS, YYNGEE. The CDR3 totals 17 residues. The CDR3 sequence: CASSSRLAGPRGDTQYF. The CDR3 coding sequence is TGTGCCAGCAGCTCCCGACTAGCGGGGCCCCGGGGGGATACGCAGTATTTT.

This chain joins TRBV7-2 and TRBJ2-2; 12 bases are shared with TRBD2. CDR1 is SGHTA, CDR2 FQGNSA, per germline. The junction had 2 bases not matched to a gene; V was cut back by 3 bases and J by 0 bases. The CDR3 spans 17 residues. The CDR3 DNA is TGTGCCAGCAGCTTGACTAGCGGGGGTGCGAACACCGGGGAGCTGTTTTTT. As protein: CASSLTSGGANTGELFF.

V is TRBV7-2 and J is TRBJ2-7; no firm D call. There are 16 residues in the CDR3. Between the trimmed V and J ends, which lost 4 bases and 2 bases, there was a span of 18 bases. The germline V gene encodes CDR1 SGHTA and CDR2 FQGNSA. CDR3 DNA: TGTGCCAGCAGCTACAGACCTCAAAGCTCGGCCTACGAGCAGTACTTC. Translated: CASSYRPQSSAYEQYF.

This clone was counted only a few times. The chain has TRBV7-2 and TRBJ2-5, with D possibly TRBD2 on 7 matching bases. The J call may be mistaken, given a closer DNA end match to TRBJ2-7. CDR1 is SGHTA and CDR2 is FQGNSA in the germline V gene. The length of the CDR3 is 12 residues. The CDR3 here is CASSGGATEQYF. CDR3 sequence (DNA): TGTGCCAGCAGCGGGGGGGCGACCGAGCAGTACTTC.

The chain employs TRBV19 and TRBJ2-7, with 11 bases matching TRBD1. Per the germline V gene, CDR1 is LNHDA and CDR2 is SQIVND (reference sequence). The CDR3 extends over 15 amino acids. V was clipped by 5 bases and J by 3 bases; unmatched bases: 6. This chain's CDR3 is CASSARGTGGYEQYF. The CDR3 DNA is TGTGCCAGTAGTGCCCGAGGGACAGGGGGCTACGAGCAGTACTTC.

The table lists this clone with a few counts. This sample also contains other DNA sequences that code for the same CDR3. This chain joins TRBV19 and TRBJ2-7; 8 bases agree with TRBD1. V shed 3 bases and J 3 bases; nucleotides not matched to a gene: 4. Germline loops: CDR1 LNHDA, CDR2 SQIVND (reference sequence). CDR3 size: 14 residues. Here the CDR3 DNA reads TGTGCCAGTAGTATCGGACAGGGTAACTACGAGCAGTACTTC. Amino acids: CASSIGQGNYEQYF.

The genes are TRBV6-6 and TRBJ1-2, with D possibly being TRBD1 (6 bases). V was cut by 8 bases and J by 8 bases, with 24 bases left in between. The germline V gene encodes CDR1 MNHNY and CDR2 SVGAGI (reference sequence). The CDR3 is made up of 15 amino acids. The DNA of the CDR3 is TGTGCCAGCGGCACAGAGGGACACCTTAACCTAGGCTACACCTTC. It codes for CASGTEGHLNLGYTF.

The rearrangement uses TRBV5-1 and TRBJ2-5; the match to TRBD1 covers 8 bases. The CDR3 length is 15 residues. V dropped 4 bases and J dropped 1; count of bases not matched to a gene: 6. Looked up from germline, CDR1 is SGHRS and CDR2 is YFSETQ. CDR3 sequence: CASSGGQAGQETQYF. The CDR3, as DNA: TGCGCCAGCAGCGGGGGACAGGCGGGCCAAGAGACCCAGTACTTC.

The chain joins TRBV19 to TRBJ1-2; the match to TRBD1 covers 9 bases. CDR1 is LNHDA and CDR2 is SQIVND in the germline V gene (reference sequence). The junction had 6 bases not matched to a gene; V was cut back by 6 bases and J by 4 bases. The CDR3 has 14 amino acids. CDR3 region: CASSRQGVIYGYTF. Here the CDR3 DNA reads TGTGCCAGTAGCCGACAGGGGGTGATCTATGGCTACACCTTC.

In this sample, this clone turned up a few times. The J gene is TRBJ1-5, the V gene TRBV7-9; 7 nucleotides agree with TRBD1. V shed 1 base and J 3 bases; nucleotides not matched to a gene: 3. The CDR3 has 15 amino acids. The germline CDR1 and CDR2 sequences are SEHNR and FQNEAQ (reference sequence). CDR3 residues: CASSLGDRVNQPQHF. CDR3 bases: TGTGCCAGCAGCTTAGGAGACAGGGTCAATCAGCCCCAGCATTTT. Together with reference TRBV7-9 and TRBJ1-5, the CDR3 gives the full variable domain: DTGVSQNPRHKITKRGQNVTFRCDPISEHNRLYWYRQTLGQGPEFLTYFQNEAQLEKSRLLSDRFSAERPKGSFSTLEIQRTEQGDSAMYLCASSLGDRVNQPQHFGDGTRLSIL.

The chain employs TRBV5-1 and TRBJ2-3, with a possible D match to TRBD2 (6 bases). The CDR3 is 15 amino acids. Trimming removed 4 bases at V and 2 bases at J, with 14 bases between. Germline V gene data show CDR1 as SGHRS and CDR2 as YFSETQ. CDR3 protein: CASSPGLPNTDTQYF. Written as DNA, the CDR3 is TGCGCCAGCAGCCCGGGACTGCCTAACACAGATACGCAGTATTTT.